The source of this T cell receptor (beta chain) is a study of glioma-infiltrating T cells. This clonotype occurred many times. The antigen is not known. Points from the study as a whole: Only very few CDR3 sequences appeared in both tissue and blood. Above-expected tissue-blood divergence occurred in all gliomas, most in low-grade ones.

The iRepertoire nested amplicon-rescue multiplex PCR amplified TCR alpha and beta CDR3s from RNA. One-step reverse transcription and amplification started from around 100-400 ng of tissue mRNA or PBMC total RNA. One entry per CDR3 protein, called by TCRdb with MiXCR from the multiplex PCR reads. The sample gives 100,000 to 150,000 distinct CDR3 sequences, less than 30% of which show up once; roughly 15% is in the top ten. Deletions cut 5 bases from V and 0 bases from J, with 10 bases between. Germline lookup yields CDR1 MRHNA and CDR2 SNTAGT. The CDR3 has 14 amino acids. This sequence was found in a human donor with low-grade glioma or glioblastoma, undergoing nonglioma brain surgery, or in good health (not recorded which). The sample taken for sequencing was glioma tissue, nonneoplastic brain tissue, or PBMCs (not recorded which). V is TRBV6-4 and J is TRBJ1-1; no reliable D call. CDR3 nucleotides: TGTGCCAGCAGTCCAAACATCATGAACACTGAAGCTTTCTTT. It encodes CASSPNIMNTEAFF.